These 22 T cell receptor beta chains were all obtained from the same sample, sequenced in a study of shared clonotypes between healthy human individuals. The naive CD8 fraction comprised CD45RO-negative cells positively selected for CCR7 and excluded terminally differentiated effector memory CD45RA+ cells. Clones were read by immunoSEQ multiplex PCR, and TCRdb kept only the in-frame ones, dropping some. This sample has around 650,000 clones, with 95% to 96% found just once. Sequenced: naive CD8+ T cells sorted from blood. The origin of the receptors is a woman aged 25 to 39 in good health.

With respect to this clone: Additional DNA sequences in this sample encode the identical CDR3. V usage is TRBV2 and J usage is TRBJ2-1; D ambiguous. Deletions cut 6 bases from V and 6 bases from J, with 3 bases between. CDR3 size: 10 residues. The germline V gene encodes CDR1 SNHLY and CDR2 FYNNEI. The CDR3 DNA reads TGTGCCAGCAGGGGCAATGAGCAGTTCTTC. Translation: CASRGNEQFF.

This chain links TRBV6-5 with TRBJ1-2; TRBD1 matches at 7 bases. V was clipped by 5 bases and J by 10 bases; unmatched bases: 10. The CDR3 covers 13 residues. The V gene's germline CDR1 is MNHEY and CDR2 SVGAGI. CDR3: CASSQGVAFFYTF. DNA of the CDR3: TGTGCCAGCAGTCAGGGGGTGGCCTTTTTCTACACCTTC.

This chain connects TRBV11-2 to TRBJ2-3, with 9 positions matching TRBD1. Trimming cost V 4 bases and J 2 bases; bases outside gene matches: 4. Germline CDR1 and CDR2: SGHAT and FQNNGV. This CDR3 has 15 amino acids. CDR3 bases: TGTGCCAGCAGCTACGGGACAGGGATCACAGATACGCAGTATTTT. Its translation: CASSYGTGITDTQYF. Together with reference TRBV11-2 and TRBJ2-3, the CDR3 gives the full variable domain: EAGVAQSPRYKIIEKRQSVAFWCNPISGHATLYWYQQILGQGPKLLIQFQNNGVVDDSQLPKDRFSAERLKGVDSTLKIQPAKLEDSAVYLCASSYGTGITDTQYFGPGTRLTVL.

J is TRBJ2-5 and V is TRBV27, with 7 bases fitting TRBD1. The DNA end is a closer match to TRBJ2-7, so the J assignment may be wrong. Germline CDR1 reads MNHEY; CDR2 reads SMNVEV (reference sequence). The CDR3 sequence is 14 residues long. The CDR3 nucleotides are TGTGCCAGCAGTTCCGGGACAGCGACCTACGAGCAGTACTTC. It is translated as CASSSGTATYEQYF.

The chain has TRBV5-1 and TRBJ2-1; 12 bases map to TRBD2. This CDR3 region has 15 residues. V lost 3 bases and J lost 5; bases outside the gene matches: 3. The germline CDR1 and CDR2 sequences are SGHRS and YFSETQ. CDR3 protein: CASSSGLAGDNEQFF. In DNA form, the CDR3 reads TGCGCCAGCAGCTCGGGACTAGCGGGTGACAATGAGCAGTTCTTC. Full variable domain (missing parts from reference TRBV5-1 and TRBJ2-1): KAGVTQTPRYLIKTRGQQVTLSCSPISGHRSVSWYQQTPGQGLQFLFEYFSETQRNKGNFPGRFSGRQFSNSRSEMNVSTLELGDSALYLCASSSGLAGDNEQFFGPGTRLTVL.

V and J are TRBV27 and TRBJ2-7; D remains unclear. Trimming pared 2 bases from V and 2 bases from J, leaving 10 bases between. Germline CDR1 is MNHEY and CDR2 is SMNVEV (reference sequence). The CDR3 spans 14 residues. The CDR3 coding sequence is TGTGCCAGCAGTTTAACCCCGGTTACCTACGAGCAGTACTTC. Its translation is CASSLTPVTYEQYF.

The J gene is TRBJ2-3, the V gene TRBV6-1; D may be TRBD1 or TRBD2 (6 bases each). Germline CDR1 is MNHNS and CDR2 is SASEGT. CDR3 length: 16 amino acids. V was trimmed by 4 bases and J by 5 bases, leaving 19 bases between them. The CDR3 here is CASSGLMGGELDTQYF. In DNA, the CDR3 is TGTGCCAGCAGTGGGCTGATGGGGGGCGAGTTAGATACGCAGTATTTT.

This clone appeared a single time. V usage is TRBV27 and J usage is TRBJ2-3; 12 bases map to TRBD2. The length of the CDR3 is 16 residues. Germline lookup yields CDR1 MNHEY and CDR2 SMNVEV (reference sequence). The V segment lost 2 bases and the J segment 4 bases; nucleotides outside the gene matches: 4. The CDR3 DNA sequence: TGTGCCAGCAGTTTAACCGGACTAGCGGGACCAGATACGCAGTATTTT. This encodes CASSLTGLAGPDTQYF.

The V call is TRBV30, the J call TRBJ2-1; 9 bases are shared with TRBD2. Germline CDR1 GTSNPN, CDR2 SVGIG (reference sequence). J lost 0 bases, V lost 0 bases, and 3 bases had no gene match. This CDR3 spans 16 amino acids. As DNA, the CDR3 is TGTGCCTGGAGTGTACGACTAGCGGCCTCCTACAATGAGCAGTTCTTC. Protein product: CAWSVRLAASYNEQFF. The full variable domain, completed using reference TRBV30 and TRBJ2-1, is SQTIHQWPATLVQPVGSPLSLECTVEGTSNPNLYWYRQAAGRGLQLLFYSVGIGQISSEVPQNLSASRPQDRQFILSSKKLLLSDSGFYLCAWSVRLAASYNEQFFGPGTRLTVL.

This chain's CDR3 is CASRGTSGSYNEQFF. The CDR3 DNA reads as TGTGCCAGCAGAGGGACTAGCGGTTCCTACAATGAGCAGTTCTTC. V and J are TRBV27 and TRBJ2-1; 11 nucleotides match TRBD2. The CDR3 sequence is 15 residues long. The V and J ends lost 6 bases and 1 base, in that order; junction bases with no gene match: 2. Germline V lookup: CDR1 MNHEY, CDR2 SMNVEV (reference sequence).

The J gene is TRBJ2-5, the V gene TRBV28, with 7 positions matching TRBD1. The germline CDR1 and CDR2 sequences are MDHEN and SYDVKM. This CDR3 has 15 amino acids. J was trimmed by 1 base and V by 0 bases; bases with no gene match: 2. CDR3 residues: CASSLWGQLQETQYF. CDR3 nucleotides: TGTGCCAGCAGTTTATGGGGACAGCTCCAAGAGACCCAGTACTTC.

V is TRBV6-1 and J is TRBJ2-1; 7 bases are shared with TRBD2. CDR3 length: 16 residues. Looked up from germline, CDR1 is MNHNS and CDR2 is SASEGT. V shed 4 bases and J 3 bases; nucleotides not matched to a gene: 9. CDR3 DNA sequence: TGTGCCAGCAGTGGAGAAGGGAGGGCCATCTACAATGAGCAGTTCTTC. Amino acids: CASSGEGRAIYNEQFF.

J is TRBJ1-4 and V is TRBV4-1, with a tentative D call TRBD1 (5 bases). Trimming took 4 bases from V and 7 from J, leaving 16 bases between them. This CDR3 has 15 residues. Germline lookup yields CDR1 MGHRA and CDR2 YSYEKL. The CDR3 region is CASSRVLGGGEKLFF. The CDR3, as DNA: TGCGCCAGCAGCCGCGTCCTCGGGGGAGGTGAAAAACTGTTTTTT.

This clone was recorded only once. The chain recombines TRBV9 with TRBJ1-4; TRBD1 is a possible D gene (6 bases). CDR3 size: 15 residues. Germline V CDR1 and CDR2: SGDLS, YYNGEE. V lost 0 bases and J 7 bases, leaving 13 bases between the germline ends. CDR3 residues: CASSVGGGMGEKLFF. CDR3 DNA sequence: TGTGCCAGCAGCGTAGGAGGGGGGATGGGTGAAAAACTGTTTTTT.

This chain links TRBV28 with TRBJ2-7, with 8 nucleotides matching TRBD1. CDR3 length: 13 residues. Trimming at V came to 7 bases and at J to 4 bases, leaving 6 bases not matched to a gene. The germline gives CDR1 MDHEN, CDR2 SYDVKM. This CDR3 is CASTRQGKYEQYF. CDR3 DNA sequence: TGTGCCAGCACCCGACAGGGGAAGTACGAGCAGTACTTC.

This chain uses TRBV7-9 with TRBJ1-4; D remains unclear. Germline CDR1 reads SEHNR; CDR2 reads FQNEAQ (reference sequence). V lost 3 bases and J lost 8, with 16 bases in between. This CDR3 region has 15 residues. The CDR3 is CASSFPGIHGEKLFF. Here the CDR3 DNA reads TGTGCCAGCAGCTTCCCCGGGATACACGGGGAAAAACTGTTTTTT.

Note on this clone: The sample holds other DNA sequences that translate to the same CDR3. The CDR3: CASSFGTGDYGYTF. The CDR3 nucleotides read TGTGCCAGCAGCTTTGGGACAGGGGACTATGGCTACACCTTC. The rearrangement joins TRBV7-9 to TRBJ1-2, with 10 bases identical to TRBD1. This CDR3 contains 14 residues. From germline, CDR1 is SEHNR and CDR2 FQNEAQ (reference sequence). V lost 3 bases, J lost 3 bases, and 1 base stayed unmatched.

The gene calls are TRBV27 and TRBJ1-5; no reliable D call. This CDR3 has 13 amino acids. Germline V lookup: CDR1 MNHEY, CDR2 SMNVEV (reference sequence). V was trimmed by 1 base and J by 3 bases, leaving 4 bases between them. CDR3 in amino acids: CASSLFVNQPQHF. The CDR3 DNA sequence: TGTGCCAGCAGTTTATTCGTCAATCAGCCCCAGCATTTT.

This clone was seen just once. CDR3 in DNA: TGTGCCAGCCGGGACAGGGGGACCGGGGAGCTGTTTTTT. This translates into CASRDRGTGELFF. The genes are TRBV27 and TRBJ2-2, with 11 bases lining up with TRBD1. The CDR3 is 13 amino acids. Germline CDR1 and CDR2: MNHEY and SMNVEV (reference sequence). Trimming at V came to 8 bases and at J to 5 bases, leaving 1 base not matched to a gene.

Written as DNA, the CDR3 is TGTGCCAGCAGCTCCTTCCGGGACAACAGAGAGACCCAGTACTTC. Protein product: CASSSFRDNRETQYF. The rearrangement joins TRBV7-9 to TRBJ2-5; D is possibly TRBD1 (6 bases). CDR3 length equals 15 residues. The germline gives CDR1 SEHNR, CDR2 FQNEAQ (reference sequence). V was shortened by 4 bases and J by 4 bases, with 16 bases between the two germline ends. Together with reference TRBV7-9 and TRBJ2-5, the CDR3 gives the full variable domain: DTGVSQNPRHKITKRGQNVTFRCDPISEHNRLYWYRQTLGQGPEFLTYFQNEAQLEKSRLLSDRFSAERPKGSFSTLEIQRTEQGDSAMYLCASSSFRDNRETQYFGPGTRLLVL.

The rearrangement uses TRBV27 and TRBJ1-1; 7 bases map to TRBD1. The CDR3 totals 15 residues. V trimming: 0 bases; J trimming: 7 bases; junction bases outside the gene matches: 8. In germline, CDR1 is MNHEY, CDR2 SMNVEV (reference sequence). The chain's CDR3 is CASSLSGGGIIEAFF. For the CDR3, the DNA is TGTGCCAGCAGTTTATCGGGAGGGGGCATTATTGAAGCTTTCTTT.

This rearrangement joins TRBV13 to TRBJ2-7, with D perhaps matching TRBD2 (6 bases). CDR1 is PRHDT and CDR2 is FYEKMQ in the germline V gene (reference sequence). V lost 0 bases to trimming and J lost 7 bases, with 13 bases between them. This CDR3 spans 14 amino acids. CDR3 in DNA: TGTGCCAGCAGCTTAGGACTAGCAGCATGGGAGCAGTACTTC. It yields the protein CASSLGLAAWEQYF.